This T cell receptor beta chain came from a study of OX40 agonist ivuxolimab in advanced cancers. For the study at large: At 0.01 to 10 mg/kg, ivuxolimab was administered intravenously to patients every 2 weeks.

Of note for this clone: The antigen is not known.

The protocol was immunoSEQ multiplex PCR, while the TCRdb copy is restricted to in-frame clones and leaves out a portion. The top ten hold 35% to 50% of the sample, which has about 14,000 clones, roughly 80% seen once. Study outcomes and limitations: CD8+ T cells averaged more expanded clones than CD4+. Expanded peripheral T cells had an undetermined antigen specificity.

Autoimmune disease history or systemic immunosuppression barred patients. This sample comprised CD4+ or CD8+ T cells sorted from blood, obtained in a trial of the OX40 agonist ivuxolimab. This clonotype originated in an adult with an advanced solid tumor such as melanoma, head and neck, liver or kidney cancer.

CDR3 sequence reads: CASSPGTDTYEQYF. The CDR3 DNA is TGTGCCAGCAGCCCCGGGACAGACACCTACGAGCAGTACTTC. The V and J genes are TRBV7-9 and TRBJ2-7, with 7 nucleotides matching TRBD1. CDR3 length equals 14 residues. V lost 5 bases and J lost 2; bases outside the gene matches: 6. Germline loops: CDR1 SEHNR, CDR2 FQNEAQ (reference sequence).